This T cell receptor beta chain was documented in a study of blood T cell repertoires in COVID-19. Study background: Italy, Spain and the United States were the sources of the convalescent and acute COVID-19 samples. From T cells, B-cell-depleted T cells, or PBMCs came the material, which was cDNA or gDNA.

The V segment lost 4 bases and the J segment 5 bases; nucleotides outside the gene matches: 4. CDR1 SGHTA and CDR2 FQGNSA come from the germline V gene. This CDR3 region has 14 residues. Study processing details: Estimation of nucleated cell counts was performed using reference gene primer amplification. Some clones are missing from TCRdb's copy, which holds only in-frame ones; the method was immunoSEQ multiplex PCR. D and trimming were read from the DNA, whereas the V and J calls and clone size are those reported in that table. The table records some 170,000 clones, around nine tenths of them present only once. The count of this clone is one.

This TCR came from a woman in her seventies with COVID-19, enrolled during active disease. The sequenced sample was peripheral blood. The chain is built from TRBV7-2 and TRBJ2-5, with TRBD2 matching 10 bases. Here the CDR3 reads CASSWPGLAETQYF. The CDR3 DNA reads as TGTGCCAGCAGCTGGCCGGGACTAGCGGAGACCCAGTACTTC. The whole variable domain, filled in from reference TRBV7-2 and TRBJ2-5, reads GAGVSQSPSNKVTEKGKDVELRCDPISGHTALYWYRQSLGQGLEFLIYFQGNSAPDKSGLPSDRFSAERTGGSVSTLTIQRTQQEDSAVYLCASSWPGLAETQYFGPGTRLLVL.